The 26 T cell receptor beta chains below all came from one sample that was sequenced in a study of blood T cell repertoires in COVID-19. The repertoire was sequenced with immunoSEQ multiplex PCR; TCRdb's copy has only in-frame clones and lacks some. In the table there are 100,000 to 150,000 clones, 81% of which are singletons. The sample consisted of peripheral blood. These receptors came from a man between 25 and 39 years old with COVID-19, enrolled during active disease.

Points on this clone: Other DNA sequences of this sample code for an identical CDR3. V usage is TRBV6-5 and J usage is TRBJ2-1; 9 positions agree with TRBD2. The junction had 3 bases not matched to a gene; V was cut back by 6 bases and J by 0 bases. Per the germline V gene, CDR1 is MNHEY and CDR2 is SVGAGI. CDR3 length: 15 residues. As DNA, the CDR3 is TGTGCCAGCAGCCTACTAGCGGGCTCCTACAATGAGCAGTTCTTC. Translation gives CASSLLAGSYNEQFF.

This chain joins TRBV5-5 and TRBJ2-7; maybe TRBD1 (6 bases). CDR3 size: 18 residues. V lost 4 bases, J lost 2 bases, and 25 bases lay in between. Germline V gives CDR1 SGHKS, CDR2 YYEKEE (reference sequence). The CDR3 is CASSRTQTGPLMAYEQYF. CDR3 coding DNA: TGTGCCAGCAGCCGCACTCAGACAGGCCCGCTGATGGCCTACGAGCAGTACTTC.

This clone was seen once. The V gene is TRBV9, the J gene TRBJ2-5; no clear D gene. V lost 0 bases, J lost 1 base, and 19 bases lay in between. Germline V gene lookup returns CDR1 SGDLS and CDR2 YYNGEE. The CDR3 spans 18 residues. The CDR3 reads CASSVGPGDAVLQETQYF. The CDR3 coding sequence is TGTGCCAGCAGCGTAGGTCCGGGTGACGCTGTCCTCCAAGAGACCCAGTACTTC.

The chain carries TRBV5-6 and TRBJ2-5, with D possibly TRBD2 on 5 matching bases. Trimming pared 0 bases from V and 5 bases from J, leaving 17 bases between. This CDR3 comprises 16 residues. Germline-derived CDR1 and CDR2 are SGHDT and YYEEEE. CDR3 in amino acids: CASSLGGQASGETQYF. CDR3 in DNA: TGTGCCAGCAGCTTGGGAGGGCAGGCCTCGGGGGAGACCCAGTACTTC.

Many counts were recorded for this clone. The chain joins TRBV28 to TRBJ1-3, with TRBD1 matching 8 bases. The germline CDR1 and CDR2 sequences are MDHEN and SYDVKM. The ends lost 6 bases at V and 11 bases at J; junction bases unmatched: 9. The CDR3 totals 13 residues. Here the CDR3 reads CASSRGPGTAIYF. In DNA form, the CDR3 reads TGTGCCAGCAGCAGGGGGCCGGGAACCGCCATATATTTT.

This rearrangement joins TRBV7-9 to TRBJ1-2; 8 bases match TRBD1. This CDR3 comprises 15 residues. Per germline, CDR1 SEHNR and CDR2 FQNEAQ (reference sequence). J lost 3 bases, V lost 5 bases, and 8 bases had no gene match. In nucleotides, the CDR3 is TGTGCCAGCAGCCCCACCTCGGGACAGGACTATGGCTACACCTTC. This codes for CASSPTSGQDYGYTF.

Note on this clone: Distinct nucleotide sequences in the sample also encode this CDR3. The chain combines TRBV18 with TRBJ1-2, with D possibly TRBD1 on 5 matching bases. Germline V gene data show CDR1 as KGHSH and CDR2 as LQKENI. This CDR3 is built from 13 residues. Trimming left V 6 bases short and J 3 bases short, with 11 bases between. CDR3 sequence reads: CASSPGGDYGYTF. The CDR3 DNA reads TGTGCCAGCTCCCCGGGGGGGGACTATGGCTACACCTTC.

V usage is TRBV11-1 and J usage is TRBJ1-1, with no clear D. Trimming cost V 5 bases and J 1 base, with 8 bases left between them. Germline V CDR1 and CDR2: SGHAT, FQDESV (reference sequence). The CDR3 has 13 residues. Written as DNA, the CDR3 is TGTGCCAGCAGCCCAACACAGAACACTGAAGCTTTCTTT. Translated: CASSPTQNTEAFF.

V gene TRBV30 combines with J gene TRBJ1-3, with 7 bases aligning to TRBD1. CDR3 length equals 16 residues. With 3 bases clipped from V and 3 bases from J, the junction kept 11 bases outside the gene matches. The germline CDR1 and CDR2 sequences are GTSNPN and SVGIG (reference sequence). In nucleotides, the CDR3 is TGTGCCTGGAGGCCCTGGGACAGCACTCTTGGAAACACCATATATTTT. It translates to CAWRPWDSTLGNTIYF.

The rearrangement joins TRBV7-8 to TRBJ2-7; 12 bases match TRBD1. The germline V gene has CDR1 SGHVS and CDR2 FQNEAQ. With 2 bases clipped from V and 3 bases from J, the junction kept 8 bases outside the gene matches. This CDR3 contains 17 residues. In DNA, the CDR3 is TGTGCCAGCAGCTTACGTAGCCGGGACAGGGGGCGCTACGAGCAGTACTTC. Amino acid sequence: CASSLRSRDRGRYEQYF.

The chain employs TRBV27 and TRBJ2-2, with 12 bases matching TRBD2. The CDR3 sequence is 19 residues long. Germline V gene data show CDR1 as MNHEY and CDR2 as SMNVEV (reference sequence). V was clipped by 5 bases and J by 1 base; unmatched bases: 11. This CDR3 is CASSITGLAGTRNTGELFF. In nucleotides, the CDR3 is TGTGCCAGCAGTATTACTGGACTAGCGGGAACACGGAACACCGGGGAGCTGTTTTTT.

The chain couples TRBV29-1 to TRBJ2-7, with D tentatively TRBD1 (5 bases). V shed 4 bases and J shed 3 bases, with 10 bases lying between them. The CDR3 is 12 amino acids. The germline V gene has CDR1 SQVTM and CDR2 ANQGSEA. The DNA of the CDR3 is TGCAGCGTTGCCGACAGCTTCTACGAGCAGTACTTC. As protein: CSVADSFYEQYF.

V and J are TRBV15 and TRBJ1-2; TRBD1 matches 10 bases. CDR1 is LNHNV and CDR2 is YYDKDF in the germline V gene (reference sequence). The CDR3 length is 16 residues. The trim removed 0 bases at V and 2 bases at J, leaving 3 bases unmatched. For the CDR3, the DNA is TGTGCCACCAGCAGAGATGCGACAGGGGGCAACTATGGCTACACCTTC. This gives the protein CATSRDATGGNYGYTF.

This clone was observed a handful of times. The chain uses TRBV5-1 and TRBJ1-2, with D perhaps matching TRBD1 (6 bases). The CDR3 length is 15 residues. Germline V gene lookup returns CDR1 SGHRS and CDR2 YFSETQ. Trimming took off 0 bases at V and 6 bases at J, with 15 bases between the two ends. CDR3 nucleotides: TGCGCCAGCAGCTTGGTGACAGGAAAACCAGATGGCTACACCTTC. Translated, it gives CASSLVTGKPDGYTF.

There are a few counts of this clone. The CDR3 spells CASGFGGYSTEAFF. CDR3 in DNA: TGTGCTAGTGGTTTTGGTGGATACAGCACTGAAGCTTTCTTT. V gene TRBV12-5 combines with J gene TRBJ1-1; unclear D gene. There are 14 residues in the CDR3. Deletions cut 3 bases from V and 4 bases from J, with 12 bases between. Germline V gene lookup returns CDR1 LGHNT and CDR2 FRNRAP.

The chain is built from TRBV5-6 and TRBJ1-1, with TRBD1 identical over 9 bases. The CDR3 is made up of 12 amino acids. Germline CDR1 reads SGHDT; CDR2 reads YYEEEE. The V and J ends lost 3 bases and 11 bases, in that order; junction bases with no gene match: 5. Here the CDR3 DNA reads TGTGCCAGCAGCTCAGGGACAGGGTGGGCTTTCTTT. It codes for CASSSGTGWAFF.

V usage is TRBV6-5 and J usage is TRBJ2-7; D is perhaps TRBD2 (5 bases). V was cut by 5 bases and J by 3 bases, with 11 bases left in between. The CDR3 contains 13 residues. Germline-derived CDR1 and CDR2 are MNHEY and SVGAGI. CDR3 in DNA: TGTGCCAGCAGTCCCCCGGGGATCTACGAGCAGTACTTC. The encoded protein is CASSPPGIYEQYF.

V gene TRBV27 combines with J gene TRBJ2-7, with 7 bases aligning to TRBD2. Looked up from germline, CDR1 is MNHEY and CDR2 is SMNVEV (reference sequence). The CDR3 spans 15 residues. V trimming: 4 bases; J trimming: 3 bases; junction bases outside the gene matches: 9. CDR3 amino acids: CASSSLGLADYEQYF. Written as DNA, the CDR3 is TGTGCCAGCAGTTCCCTCGGCCTAGCGGACTACGAGCAGTACTTC.

The CDR3 bases are TGTGCCAGCAGCCAAGGGGGGGGGTCACCCCTCCACTTT. It specifies CASSQGGGSPLHF. The rearrangement links TRBV4-2 to TRBJ1-6; tentatively, D is TRBD1 (5 bases). Germline CDR1 and CDR2: LGHNA and YNFKEQ. The CDR3 totals 13 residues. Trimming left V 1 base short and J 10 bases short, with 8 bases between.

V and J are TRBV24-1 and TRBJ1-2; 7 nucleotides agree with TRBD1. Trimming removed 4 bases from V and 0 bases from J; junction bases left unmatched: 13. There are 18 residues in the CDR3. The V gene's germline CDR1 is KGHDR and CDR2 SFDVKD. The CDR3 is CATSEVRDRWIPNYGYTF. For the CDR3, the DNA is TGTGCCACCAGTGAGGTCCGGGACAGATGGATCCCTAACTATGGCTACACCTTC.

The rearrangement joins TRBV6-5 to TRBJ2-1, with D tentatively TRBD2 (5 bases). The CDR3 covers 12 residues. Per the germline V gene, CDR1 is MNHEY and CDR2 is SVGAGI. V gave up 5 bases and J gave up 8 bases, with 10 bases separating them. CDR3 region: CASSRMRDEQFF. CDR3 in DNA: TGTGCCAGCAGTCGAATGAGGGATGAGCAGTTCTTC.

V and J are TRBV27 and TRBJ2-2; weak D call: TRBD1 (6 bases). V lost 2 bases, J lost 5 bases, and 15 bases lay in between. The CDR3 length is 16 residues. CDR1 is MNHEY and CDR2 is SMNVEV in the germline V gene (reference sequence). The CDR3 sequence: CASSLGAGARTGELFF. Written as DNA, the CDR3 is TGTGCCAGCAGTTTAGGCGCAGGGGCGAGGACCGGGGAGCTGTTTTTT.

The rearrangement links TRBV2 to TRBJ2-1; D may be TRBD2 (6 bases). Trimming left V 1 base short and J 8 bases short, with 12 bases between. Germline V gives CDR1 SNHLY, CDR2 FYNNEI. There are 14 residues in the CDR3. As DNA, the CDR3 is TGTGCCAGCAGTGAAGTACTAGCACAATATGAGCAGTTCTTC. Translating gives CASSEVLAQYEQFF.

V is TRBV6-5 and J is TRBJ1-2; 10 bases fit TRBD1. Germline V lookup: CDR1 MNHEY, CDR2 SVGAGI. J gave up 2 bases and V 7 bases, and 1 base lay outside the gene matches. CDR3 length: 13 amino acids. CDR3 coding DNA: TGTGCCAGCAAGGGACAGGGGAACTATGGCTACACCTTC. Amino acid sequence: CASKGQGNYGYTF.

This clone was counted only a few times. Mismatch with germline at one junction end may stem from a read error. The chain couples TRBV7-8 to TRBJ1-1, with D possibly TRBD1 on 5 matching bases. Germline CDR1 is SGHVS and CDR2 is FQNEAQ. The CDR3 runs to 14 residues. CDR3 nucleotide sequence: TGTGCCAGCAGCTTACAGGAGGGGAACTCTGAAGCTTTCTTT. Translation gives CASSLQEGNSEAFF.

The chain links TRBV27 to TRBJ2-7; D possibly corresponds to TRBD1 (5 bases). The V gene lost 3 bases and the J gene lost 4 bases, with 16 bases spanning the gap. CDR1 MNHEY and CDR2 SMNVEV come from the germline V gene (reference sequence). The CDR3 totals 15 residues. This CDR3 reads CASSLVDSVGYEQYF. The CDR3, as DNA: TGTGCCAGCAGTTTGGTTGACAGCGTAGGATACGAGCAGTACTTC.